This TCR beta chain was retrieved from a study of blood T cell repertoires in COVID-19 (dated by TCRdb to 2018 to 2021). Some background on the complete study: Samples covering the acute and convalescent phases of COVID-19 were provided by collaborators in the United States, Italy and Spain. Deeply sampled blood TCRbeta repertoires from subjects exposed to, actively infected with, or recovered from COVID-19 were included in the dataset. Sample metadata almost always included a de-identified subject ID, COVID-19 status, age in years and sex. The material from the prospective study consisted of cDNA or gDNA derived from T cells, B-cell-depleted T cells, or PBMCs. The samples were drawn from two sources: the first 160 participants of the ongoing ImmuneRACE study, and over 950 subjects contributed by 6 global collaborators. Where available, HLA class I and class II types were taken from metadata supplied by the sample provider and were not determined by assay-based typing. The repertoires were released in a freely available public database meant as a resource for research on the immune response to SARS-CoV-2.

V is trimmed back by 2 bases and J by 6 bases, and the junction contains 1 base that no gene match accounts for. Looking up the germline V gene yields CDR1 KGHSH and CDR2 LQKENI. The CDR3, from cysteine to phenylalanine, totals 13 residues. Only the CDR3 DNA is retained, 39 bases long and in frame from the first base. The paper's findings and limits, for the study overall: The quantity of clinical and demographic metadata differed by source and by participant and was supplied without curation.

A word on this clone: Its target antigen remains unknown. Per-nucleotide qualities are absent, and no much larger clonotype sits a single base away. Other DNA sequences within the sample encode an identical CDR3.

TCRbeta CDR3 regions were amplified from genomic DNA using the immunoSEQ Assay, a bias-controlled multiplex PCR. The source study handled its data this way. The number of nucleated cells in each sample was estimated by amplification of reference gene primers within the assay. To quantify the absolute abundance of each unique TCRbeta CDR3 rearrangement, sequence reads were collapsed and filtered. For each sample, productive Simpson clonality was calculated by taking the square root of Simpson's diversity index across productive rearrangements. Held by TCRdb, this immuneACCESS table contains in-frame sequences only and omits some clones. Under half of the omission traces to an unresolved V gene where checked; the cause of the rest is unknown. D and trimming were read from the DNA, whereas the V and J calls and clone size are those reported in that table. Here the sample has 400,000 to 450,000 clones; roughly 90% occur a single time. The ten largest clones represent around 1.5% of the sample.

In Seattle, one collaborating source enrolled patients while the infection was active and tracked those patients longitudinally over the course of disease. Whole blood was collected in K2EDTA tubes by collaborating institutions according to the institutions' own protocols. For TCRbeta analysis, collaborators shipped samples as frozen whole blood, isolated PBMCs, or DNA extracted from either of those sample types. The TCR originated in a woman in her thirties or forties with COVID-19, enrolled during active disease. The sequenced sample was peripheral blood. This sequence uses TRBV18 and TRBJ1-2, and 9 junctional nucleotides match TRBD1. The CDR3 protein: CASSPRTGDGYTF. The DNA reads TGTGCCAGCTCACCAAGGACAGGGGATGGCTACACCTTC.